This T cell receptor (beta chain) comes out of a study of blood T cell repertoires in COVID-19. At the level of the study: The cDNA or gDNA used as material had been derived from T cells, B-cell-depleted T cells, or PBMCs.

Losses at the gene ends were 5 bases for V and 4 bases for J; bases not matched to a gene: 8. Per germline, CDR1 LNHDA and CDR2 SQIVND (reference sequence). The CDR3 is 15 residues long. Clones were read by immunoSEQ multiplex PCR, and TCRdb kept only the in-frame ones, dropping some. The table shows approximately 150,000 clones, with around four fifths occurring only once. Participants were aged about 18 to 89 years from 20 to 30 US areas. Self-reported history from a screening survey and questionnaire set each donor's cohort. For recovered donors of Cohort 3, there were two negative PCRs, clearance, or symptom resolution.

The chain links TRBV19 to TRBJ1-1, with 9 bases aligning to TRBD1. The source of this sequence is a woman aged 45-60 years who had recovered from COVID-19. Sequencing used PBMCs or T cells enriched from blood (not recorded which). The CDR3, as DNA: TGTGCCAGTAGTGGGAAGACAGGGGGAATCACTGAAGCTTTCTTT. Residues: CASSGKTGGITEAFF.